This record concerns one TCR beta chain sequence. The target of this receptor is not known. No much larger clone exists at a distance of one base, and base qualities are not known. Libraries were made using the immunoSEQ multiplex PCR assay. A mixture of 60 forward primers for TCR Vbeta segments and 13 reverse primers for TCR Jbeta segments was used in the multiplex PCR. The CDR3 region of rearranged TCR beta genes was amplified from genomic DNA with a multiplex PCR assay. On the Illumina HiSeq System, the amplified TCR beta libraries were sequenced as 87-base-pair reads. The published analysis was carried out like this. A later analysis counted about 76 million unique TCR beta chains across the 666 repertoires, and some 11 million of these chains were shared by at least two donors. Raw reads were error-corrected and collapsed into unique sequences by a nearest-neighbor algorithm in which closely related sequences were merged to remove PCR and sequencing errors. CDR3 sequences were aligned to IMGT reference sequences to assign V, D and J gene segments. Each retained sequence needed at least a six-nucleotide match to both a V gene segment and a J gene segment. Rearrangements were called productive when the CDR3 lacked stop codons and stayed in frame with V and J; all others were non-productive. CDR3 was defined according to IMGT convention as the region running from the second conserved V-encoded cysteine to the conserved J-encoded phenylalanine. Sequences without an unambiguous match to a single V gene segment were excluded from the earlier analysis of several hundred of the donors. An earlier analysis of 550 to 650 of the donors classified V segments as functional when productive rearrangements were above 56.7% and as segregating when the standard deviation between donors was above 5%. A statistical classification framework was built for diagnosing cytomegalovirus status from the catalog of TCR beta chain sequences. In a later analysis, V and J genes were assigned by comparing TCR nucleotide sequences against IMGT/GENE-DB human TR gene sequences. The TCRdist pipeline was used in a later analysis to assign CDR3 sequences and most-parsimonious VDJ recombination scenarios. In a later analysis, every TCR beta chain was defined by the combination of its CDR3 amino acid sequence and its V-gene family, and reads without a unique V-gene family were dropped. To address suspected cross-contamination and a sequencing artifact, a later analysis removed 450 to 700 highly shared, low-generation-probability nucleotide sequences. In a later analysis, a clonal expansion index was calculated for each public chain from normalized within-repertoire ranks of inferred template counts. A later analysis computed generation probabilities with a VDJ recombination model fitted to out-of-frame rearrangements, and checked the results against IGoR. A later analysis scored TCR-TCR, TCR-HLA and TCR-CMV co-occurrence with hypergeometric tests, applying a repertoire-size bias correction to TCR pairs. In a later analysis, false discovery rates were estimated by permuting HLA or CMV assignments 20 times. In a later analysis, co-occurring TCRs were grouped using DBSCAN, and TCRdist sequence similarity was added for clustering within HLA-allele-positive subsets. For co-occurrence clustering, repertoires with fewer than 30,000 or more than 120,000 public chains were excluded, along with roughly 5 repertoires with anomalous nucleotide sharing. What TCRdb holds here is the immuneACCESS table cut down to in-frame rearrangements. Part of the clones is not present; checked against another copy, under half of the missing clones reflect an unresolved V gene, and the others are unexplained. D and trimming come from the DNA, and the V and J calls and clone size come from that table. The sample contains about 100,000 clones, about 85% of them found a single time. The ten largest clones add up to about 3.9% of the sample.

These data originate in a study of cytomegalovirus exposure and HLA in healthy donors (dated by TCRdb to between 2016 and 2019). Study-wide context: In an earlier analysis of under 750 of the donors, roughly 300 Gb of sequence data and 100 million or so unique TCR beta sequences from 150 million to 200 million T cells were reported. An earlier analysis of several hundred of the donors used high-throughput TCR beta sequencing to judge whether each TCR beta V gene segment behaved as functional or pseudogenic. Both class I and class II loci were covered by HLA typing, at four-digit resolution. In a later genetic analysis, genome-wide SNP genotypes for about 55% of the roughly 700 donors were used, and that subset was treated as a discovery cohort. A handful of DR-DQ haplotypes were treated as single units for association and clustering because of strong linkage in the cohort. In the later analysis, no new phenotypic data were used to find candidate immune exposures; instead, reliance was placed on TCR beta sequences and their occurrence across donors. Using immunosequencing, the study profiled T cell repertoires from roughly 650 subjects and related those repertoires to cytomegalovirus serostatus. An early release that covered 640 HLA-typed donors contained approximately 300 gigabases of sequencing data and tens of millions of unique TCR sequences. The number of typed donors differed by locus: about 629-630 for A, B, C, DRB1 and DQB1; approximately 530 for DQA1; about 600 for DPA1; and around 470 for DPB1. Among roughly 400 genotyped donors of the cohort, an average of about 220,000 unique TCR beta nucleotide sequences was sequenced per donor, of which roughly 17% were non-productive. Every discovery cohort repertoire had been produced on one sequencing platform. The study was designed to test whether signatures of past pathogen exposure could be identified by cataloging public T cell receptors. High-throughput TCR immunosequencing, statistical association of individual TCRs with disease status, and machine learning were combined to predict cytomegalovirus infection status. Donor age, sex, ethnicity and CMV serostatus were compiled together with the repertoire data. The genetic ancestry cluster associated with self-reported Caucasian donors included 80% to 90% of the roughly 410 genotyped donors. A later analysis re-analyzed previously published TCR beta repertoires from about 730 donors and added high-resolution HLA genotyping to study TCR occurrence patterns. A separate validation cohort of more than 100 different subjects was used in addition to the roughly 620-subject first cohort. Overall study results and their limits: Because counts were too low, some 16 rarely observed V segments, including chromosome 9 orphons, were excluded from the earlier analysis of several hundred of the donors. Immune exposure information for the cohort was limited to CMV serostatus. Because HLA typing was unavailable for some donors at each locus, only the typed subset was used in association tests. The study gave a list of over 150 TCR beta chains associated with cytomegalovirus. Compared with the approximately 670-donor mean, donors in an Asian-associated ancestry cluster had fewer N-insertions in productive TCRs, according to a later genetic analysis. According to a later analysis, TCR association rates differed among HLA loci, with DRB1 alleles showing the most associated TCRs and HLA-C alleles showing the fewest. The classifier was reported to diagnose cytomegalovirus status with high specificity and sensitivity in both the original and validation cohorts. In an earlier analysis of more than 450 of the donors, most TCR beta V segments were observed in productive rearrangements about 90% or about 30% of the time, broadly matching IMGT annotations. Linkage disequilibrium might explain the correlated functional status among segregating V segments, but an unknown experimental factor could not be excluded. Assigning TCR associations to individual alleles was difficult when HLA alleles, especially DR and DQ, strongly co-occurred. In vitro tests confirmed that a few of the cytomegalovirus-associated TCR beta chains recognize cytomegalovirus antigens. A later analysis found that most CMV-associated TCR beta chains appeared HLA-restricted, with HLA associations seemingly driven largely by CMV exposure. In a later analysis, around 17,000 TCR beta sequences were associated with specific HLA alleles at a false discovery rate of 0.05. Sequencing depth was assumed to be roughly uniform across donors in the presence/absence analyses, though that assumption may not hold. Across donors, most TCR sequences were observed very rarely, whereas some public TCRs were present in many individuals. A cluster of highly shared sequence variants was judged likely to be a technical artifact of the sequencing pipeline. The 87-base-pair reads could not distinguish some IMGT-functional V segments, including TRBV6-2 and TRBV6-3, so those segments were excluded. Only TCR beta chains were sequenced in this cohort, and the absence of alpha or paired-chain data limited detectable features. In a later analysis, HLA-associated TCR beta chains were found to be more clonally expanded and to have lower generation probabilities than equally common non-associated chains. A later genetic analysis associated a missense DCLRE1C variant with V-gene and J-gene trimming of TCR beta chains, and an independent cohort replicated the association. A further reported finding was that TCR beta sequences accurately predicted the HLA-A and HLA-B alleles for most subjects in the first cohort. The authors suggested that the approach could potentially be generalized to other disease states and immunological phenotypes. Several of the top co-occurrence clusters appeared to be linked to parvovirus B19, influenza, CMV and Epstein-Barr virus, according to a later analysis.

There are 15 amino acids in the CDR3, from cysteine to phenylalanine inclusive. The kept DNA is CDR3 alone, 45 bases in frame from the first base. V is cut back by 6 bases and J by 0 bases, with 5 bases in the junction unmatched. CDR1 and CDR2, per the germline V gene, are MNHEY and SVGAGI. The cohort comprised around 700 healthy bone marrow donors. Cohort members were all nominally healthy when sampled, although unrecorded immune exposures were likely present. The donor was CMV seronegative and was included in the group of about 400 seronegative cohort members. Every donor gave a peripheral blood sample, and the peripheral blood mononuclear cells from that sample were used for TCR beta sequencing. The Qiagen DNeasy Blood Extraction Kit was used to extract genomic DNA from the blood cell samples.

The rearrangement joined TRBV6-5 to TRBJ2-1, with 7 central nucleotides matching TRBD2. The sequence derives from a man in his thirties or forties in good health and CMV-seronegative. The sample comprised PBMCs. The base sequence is TGTGCCAGCAGATCAGCGGGGAGCTCCTACAATGAGCAGTTCTTC. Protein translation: CASRSAGSSYNEQFF.